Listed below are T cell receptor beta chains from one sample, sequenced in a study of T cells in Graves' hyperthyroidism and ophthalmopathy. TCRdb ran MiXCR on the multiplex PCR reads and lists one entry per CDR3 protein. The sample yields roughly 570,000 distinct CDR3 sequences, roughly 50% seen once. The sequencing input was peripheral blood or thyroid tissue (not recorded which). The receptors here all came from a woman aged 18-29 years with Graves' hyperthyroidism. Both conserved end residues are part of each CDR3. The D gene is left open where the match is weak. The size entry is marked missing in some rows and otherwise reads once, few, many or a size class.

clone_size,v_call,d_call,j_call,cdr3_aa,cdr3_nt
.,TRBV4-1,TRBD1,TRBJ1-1,CASSHGDRGSNTEAFF,TGTGCCAGCAGCCATGGCGACAGGGGATCCAACACTGAAGCTTTCTTT
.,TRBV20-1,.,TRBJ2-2,CSASSIGNTGELFF,TGCAGTGCTAGTTCGATAGGTAACACCGGGGAGCTGTTTTTT
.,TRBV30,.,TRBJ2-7,CAWMDDGSSYEQYF,TGTGCCTGGATGGATGACGGGAGTTCTTACGAGCAGTACTTC
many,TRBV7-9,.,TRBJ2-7,CASSRWGGSYEQYF,TGTGCCAGCAGCCGCTGGGGCGGCTCCTACGAGCAGTACTTC
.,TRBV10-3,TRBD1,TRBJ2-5,CAISESAGQGRETQYF,TGTGCCATCAGTGAGTCAGCGGGACAGGGGAGGGAGACCCAGTACTTC
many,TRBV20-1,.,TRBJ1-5,CSAKTSGFYQPQHF,TGCAGTGCTAAAACGTCCGGATTTTATCAGCCCCAGCATTTT
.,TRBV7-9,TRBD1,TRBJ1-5,CASSPSGTGSNQPQHF,TGTGCCAGCAGCCCGTCCGGGACAGGGAGCAATCAGCCCCAGCATTTT
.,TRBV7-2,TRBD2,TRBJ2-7,CASLGLAGHEQYF,TGTGCCAGCTTGGGGCTAGCGGGACACGAGCAGTACTTC
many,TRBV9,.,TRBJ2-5,CASGGNYGETQYF,TGTGCCAGCGGTGGTAACTACGGGGAGACCCAGTACTTC
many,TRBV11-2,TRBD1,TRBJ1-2,CASSFPGTVGGYTF,TGTGCCAGCAGCTTCCCCGGGACAGTGGGTGGCTACACCTTC
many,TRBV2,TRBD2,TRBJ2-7,CASTGTRGAEQYF,TGTGCCAGCACCGGGACTAGAGGGGCCGAGCAGTACTTC
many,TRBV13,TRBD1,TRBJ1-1,CASSLQGARTEAFF,TGTGCCAGCAGCTTACAGGGGGCGCGTACTGAAGCTTTCTTT
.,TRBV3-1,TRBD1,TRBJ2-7,CASTTGTASYEQYF,TGTGCCAGCACCACCGGGACAGCCTCCTACGAGCAGTACTTC
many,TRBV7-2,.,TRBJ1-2,CASSQRVGAGGYTF,TGTGCCAGCAGCCAGAGAGTGGGGGCAGGTGGCTACACCTTC
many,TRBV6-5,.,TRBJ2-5,CASSYGETQYF,TGTGCCAGCAGTTACGGGGAGACCCAGTACTTC
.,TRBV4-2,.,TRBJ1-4,CASSQKGLANEKLFF,TGTGCCAGCAGCCAGAAGGGACTAGCCAATGAAAAACTGTTTTTT
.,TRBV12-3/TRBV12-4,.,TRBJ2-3,CASRNPRGRESTDTQYF,TGTGCCAGCAGAAACCCCAGGGGGCGGGAGAGCACAGATACGCAGTATTTT
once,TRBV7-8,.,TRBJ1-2,CASSQGAGGYTF,TGTGCCAGCAGCCAAGGGGCTGGAGGCTACACCTTC
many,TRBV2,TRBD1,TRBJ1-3,CASITGTGSGNTIYF,TGTGCCAGCATCACCGGGACAGGGTCCGGAAACACCATATATTTT
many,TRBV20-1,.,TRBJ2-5,CSASGAQETQYF,TGCAGTGCTAGCGGGGCCCAAGAGACCCAGTACTTC
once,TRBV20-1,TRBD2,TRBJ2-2,CSARDSRPSGLTGELFF,TGCAGTGCTAGGGATTCCAGACCTAGCGGTCTCACCGGGGAGCTGTTTTTT
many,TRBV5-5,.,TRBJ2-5,CASSFLVPGTQYF,TGTGCCAGCAGCTTCCTGGTTCCGGGGACCCAGTACTTC
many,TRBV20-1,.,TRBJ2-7,CSARDPGRNSYEQYF,TGCAGTGCTAGAGATCCCGGCCGGAACTCCTACGAGCAGTACTTC
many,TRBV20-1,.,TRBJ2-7,CSARDPSSEQYF,TGCAGTGCTAGAGATCCATCTTCCGAGCAGTACTTC
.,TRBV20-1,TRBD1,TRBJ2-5,CSATGDRVGETQYF,TGCAGTGCGACAGGGGACAGGGTAGGGGAGACCCAGTACTTC
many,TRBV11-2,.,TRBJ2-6,CASRGSMSGANVLTF,TGTGCCAGCAGGGGATCCATGTCTGGGGCCAACGTCCTGACTTTC
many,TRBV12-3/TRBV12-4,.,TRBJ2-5,CASSTQLVETQYF,TGTGCCAGCAGCACACAGCTCGTCGAGACCCAGTACTTC
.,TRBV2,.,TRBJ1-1,CASSEDRAGTEAFF,TGTGCCAGCAGTGAAGACAGGGCCGGCACTGAAGCTTTCTTT